This TCR beta chain was documented in a study of blood T cell repertoires in COVID-19. V was cut by 6 bases and J by 1 base, with 10 bases left in between. The CDR3 contains 14 residues. Germline V CDR1 and CDR2: SGHDT, YYEEEE. Sequenced by immunoSEQ multiplex PCR; TCRdb stores in-frame clones only, minus some. The repertoire holds about 130,000 clones, with roughly 88% as singletons. The sequencing input was peripheral blood. The rearrangement uses TRBV5-6 and TRBJ2-2; D might be TRBD1 (6 bases). The sequence came from a man over 45 with acute or convalescent COVID-19. This chain's CDR3 is CASTRTVNTGELFF. Written as DNA, the CDR3 is TGTGCCAGCACCAGGACAGTGAACACCGGGGAGCTGTTTTTT.